Listed below are T cell receptor beta chains from one sample, sequenced in a study of blood T cell repertoires in COVID-19. Libraries were prepared by immunoSEQ multiplex PCR; TCRdb keeps only in-frame clonotypes and omits some of them. The data hold roughly 200,000 clones, with 85% observed a single time. Material: PBMCs or T cells enriched from blood (not recorded which). The receptor set was obtained from a man aged 35 to 55 who had recovered from COVID-19. The CDR3 runs from the conserved cysteine through the conserved F or W. A D gene is named only where the DNA matches it firmly. A clone size is listed for some rows: how often the clone was seen (once, few, many), or a class if it is expanded.

- | - | TRBJ1-3 | TRBV19 | TGTGCCAGTAGACGATCCGGGACACCCAGCAGAGACACCATATATTTT | CASRRSGTPSRDTIYF
TRBD1 | once | TRBJ2-5 | TRBV4-1 | TGCGCCAGCAGTCTTACAGGGGGAAACCAAGAGACCCAGTACTTC | CASSLTGGNQETQYF
TRBD2 | - | TRBJ2-7 | TRBV19 | TGTGCCAGTAGTGAGACTAGCGGGACAACGAACGAGCAGTACTTC | CASSETSGTTNEQYF
TRBD1 | few | TRBJ2-7 | TRBV27 | TGTGCCAGCAGTTTGCTCGTTCAAACAGGGGTTACCTACGAGCAGTACTTC | CASSLLVQTGVTYEQYF
- | few | TRBJ2-1 | TRBV29-1 | TGCAGCGTTGGAAGACAGCCCTACAATGAGCAGTTCTTC | CSVGRQPYNEQFF
- | - | TRBJ2-1 | TRBV6-1 | TGTGCCAGCAATCGAGACAGCTCCTACAATGAGCAGTTCTTC | CASNRDSSYNEQFF
TRBD2 | - | TRBJ2-7 | TRBV27 | TGTGCCAGCAGTTGGAAACTAGCGGGCGAGCAGTACTTC | CASSWKLAGEQYF
- | - | TRBJ1-1 | TRBV7-9 | TGTGCCAGCAGCTCCAGGGTGGGGAACACTGAAGCTTTCTTT | CASSSRVGNTEAFF
TRBD2 | - | TRBJ2-1 | TRBV20-1 | TGCAGTGCTAGTCCGAGCGGGAGGGACAATGAGCAGTTCTTC | CSASPSGRDNEQFF
- | - | TRBJ1-4 | TRBV27 | TGTGCCAGCAGTTCGTCAGGCGAAAAACTGTTTTTT | CASSSSGEKLFF
TRBD1 | - | TRBJ2-7 | TRBV5-1 | TGCGCCAGCAGTACCGGGACAGGGGTCTACGAGCAGTACTTC | CASSTGTGVYEQYF
- | - | TRBJ1-1 | TRBV19 | TGTGCCACCACGACAGTGATGAACACTGAAGCTTTCTTT | CATTTVMNTEAFF
TRBD1 | few | TRBJ2-7 | TRBV5-1 | TGCGCCAGCAGCTTAGCCGGGACAGGGTTCTACGAGCAGTACTTC | CASSLAGTGFYEQYF
- | - | TRBJ2-5 | TRBV10-3 | TGTGCCATCAGTGACCTGGAGACCCAGTACTTC | CAISDLETQYF
TRBD1 | - | TRBJ1-2 | TRBV13 | TGTGCCAGCAGCCTGACAGGGTCGCCTGGGGGCTACACCTTC | CASSLTGSPGGYTF
- | - | TRBJ1-1 | TRBV6-5 | TGTGCCAGCAGAGGACAGAGTTCTAACACTGAAGCTTTCTTT | CASRGQSSNTEAFF
TRBD1 | - | TRBJ2-1 | TRBV7-9 | TGTGCCAGCAGCTTACGGGGACAGCCCTACAATGAGCAGTTCTTC | CASSLRGQPYNEQFF
- | - | TRBJ2-3 | TRBV6-5 | TGTGCCAGCAGTTCGTCGGCAGATACGCAGTATTTT | CASSSSADTQYF
TRBD1 | - | TRBJ2-5 | TRBV10-3 | TGTGCCATCAGTGCTACGACAGGGAGCTCGGAGACCCAGTACTTC | CAISATTGSSETQYF
- | - | TRBJ2-1 | TRBV3-1/TRBV3-2 | TGTGCCAGCAGCCATTACCAGCGCAATGAGCAGTTCTTC | CASSHYQRNEQFF
- | - | TRBJ1-2 | TRBV5-4 | TGTGCCAGCAGCTTGCGGGGTGGGAACTATGGCTACACCTTC | CASSLRGGNYGYTF
- | - | TRBJ2-7 | TRBV13 | TGTGCCAGCAGCCCCCCCGGACAATTATACGAGCAGTACTTC | CASSPPGQLYEQYF
- | - | TRBJ1-1 | TRBV28 | TGTGCCAGCAGTCCGCCCGGGAACACTGAAGCTTTCTTT | CASSPPGNTEAFF
- | - | TRBJ2-7 | TRBV3-1/TRBV3-2 | TGTGCCAGCAGCCACACGGGATTCTTAAACTACGAGCAGTACTTC | CASSHTGFLNYEQYF
TRBD2 | - | TRBJ2-7 | TRBV10-3 | TGTGCCACAAATGACGCAGCGGGAGGGACCTACGAGCAGTACTTC | CATNDAAGGTYEQYF
- | - | TRBJ1-5 | TRBV19 | TGTGCCGGAGGGAAGACAGCGGGCAATCAGCCCCAGCATTTT | CAGGKTAGNQPQHF
- | - | TRBJ1-1 | TRBV7-2 | TGTGCCAGCAGCTTAGTTTTGGGGGGAGGCACTGAAGCTTTCTTT | CASSLVLGGGTEAFF
TRBD1 | - | TRBJ1-6 | TRBV10-3 | TGTGCCATCAGCCCGGGACAGGGGCCTAATTCACCCCTCCACTTT | CAISPGQGPNSPLHF
TRBD2 | few | TRBJ2-1 | TRBV7-9 | TGTGCCAGCAGCTGGTTAGCGGGAGGGGATGAGCAGTTCTTC | CASSWLAGGDEQFF
TRBD2 | - | TRBJ2-5 | TRBV10-3 | TGTGCCATCAGTGAGATCCTAGCGGCCGGGATAGAGACCCAGTACTTC | CAISEILAAGIETQYF
- | - | TRBJ1-1 | TRBV5-1 | TGCGCCAGCAGCTTCGACGGGGACACTGAAGCTTTCTTT | CASSFDGDTEAFF
TRBD2 | - | TRBJ2-1 | TRBV11-3 | TGTGCCAGCAACTTAGGGCTAGCGGGAGTAGAGCAGTTCTTC | CASNLGLAGVEQFF
- | - | TRBJ2-5 | TRBV13 | TGTGCCAGCAGCTCTGAGGATGGGGGGGCGGAAGAGACCCAGTACTTC | CASSSEDGGAEETQYF
- | once | TRBJ2-2 | TRBV21-1 | TGTGCCAGCAGAGGACTAGCGGGAGTGTCCGGGGAGCTGTTTTTT | CASRGLAGVSGELFF
TRBD1 | - | TRBJ2-7 | TRBV20-1 | TGCAGTGCAGACAGGGTCTACGAGCAGTACTTC | CSADRVYEQYF